This is a list of T cell receptor beta chains from one sample in a study of response to subunit inactivated influenza vaccine. A single record per CDR3 protein comes from TCRdb applying MiXCR to the RT-PCR reads. The sample contains around 200,000 distinct CDR3 sequences, approximately 12% of which appear only once. This sample was shared with a second study, whose subject was T cells expressing NK-cell markers.

Sequencing used CD8+ T cells sorted from PBMCs, obtained 12 days after vaccination. The receptor source for this set is a man aged 45-60 years who received an inactivated influenza vaccine. Both conserved end residues are part of each CDR3. D genes are given only for firm matches. Part of the rows lack a size; the others show once, few, many or a class for expanded clones.

v_call	j_call	clone_size	d_call	cdr3_nt	cdr3_aa
TRBV15	TRBJ1-5	NA	NA	TGTGCCACCAGCAGAGGTGAAGTAACAGGGCCGGATCAGCCCCAGCATTTT	CATSRGEVTGPDQPQHF
TRBV9	TRBJ2-2	few	NA	TGTGCCAGCAGCGTAGAGCAGGGAGCGAACACCGGGGAGCTGTTTTTT	CASSVEQGANTGELFF
TRBV5-1	TRBJ2-7	NA	NA	TGCGCCAGCAGTGTCTCTAGCTCCAGCGAGCAGTACTTC	CASSVSSSSEQYF
TRBV11-2	TRBJ2-3	NA	NA	TGTGCCAGCAGCCCCCCGGGCAGGGGCATCACAGATACGCAGTATTTT	CASSPPGRGITDTQYF
TRBV28	TRBJ2-1	NA	NA	TGTGCCAGCAGTTTACAGTACTGGGTCGGCGGTGAGCAGTTCTTC	CASSLQYWVGGEQFF
TRBV12-3/TRBV12-4	TRBJ2-3	NA	TRBD2	TGTGCCAGCAGTTCCCTAGCGGGGGGGCTAGATACGCAGTATTTT	CASSSLAGGLDTQYF
TRBV2	TRBJ2-7	NA	TRBD1	TGTGCCAGCAGTGAACGAGGGGGCCTCGCCTACGAGCAGTACTTC	CASSERGGLAYEQYF
TRBV7-9	TRBJ1-1	few	NA	TGTGCCAGCAGCCTTGCCGGGACCGCTTGGTCTTTT	CASSLAGTAWSF
TRBV27	TRBJ1-5	many	TRBD1	TGTGCCAGCAGTTTATGGGGACAGGCGGGTCAGCCCCAGCATTTT	CASSLWGQAGQPQHF
TRBV19	TRBJ2-4	NA	NA	TGTGCCAGTAGTATGCTTGGGGGACCAGGGGACATTCAGTACTTC	CASSMLGGPGDIQYF
TRBV4-1	TRBJ1-2	many	NA	TGCGCCAGCAGCCAAAGGTTGCAGGGTGCTCCTGGCTACACCTTC	CASSQRLQGAPGYTF
TRBV20-1	TRBJ1-3	few	NA	TGCAGTGCTAGAGGAGGGGTTGGAAACACCATATATTTT	CSARGGVGNTIYF
TRBV5-1	TRBJ2-3	many	TRBD1	TGCGCCAGCAGCTTGGCAGACAGGGGGCGGACAGATACGCAGTATTTT	CASSLADRGRTDTQYF
TRBV5-6	TRBJ2-1	NA	NA	TGTGCCAGCAGCTTGTGGGGGGTAAGGTACAATGAGCAGTTCTTC	CASSLWGVRYNEQFF
TRBV29-1	TRBJ2-7	few	TRBD1	TGCAGCGTTGACCCGACAGGGGACCACTACGAGCAGTACTTC	CSVDPTGDHYEQYF
TRBV3-1	TRBJ1-2	many	TRBD1	TGTGCCAGCAGCCATCCAACAGGGGAGAATGACTATGGCTACACCTTC	CASSHPTGENDYGYTF
TRBV20-1	TRBJ2-7	NA	NA	TGCAGTGCTAGTCCAGTGCTGGGGGTAGATCAGTACTTC	CSASPVLGVDQYF
TRBV6-5	TRBJ2-2	NA	TRBD1	TGTGCCAGCAGTTACTTGGGACAGGGGGCCGGGGAGCTGTTTTTT	CASSYLGQGAGELFF
TRBV9	TRBJ2-3	NA	NA	TGTGCCAGCAGCGTAGATTGGCTAGCGCCCACAGATACGCAGTATTTT	CASSVDWLAPTDTQYF
TRBV27	TRBJ2-1	few	NA	TGTGCCAGCAGTTTGTATGAAGCGGGTGTGGACTACAATGAGCAGTTCTTC	CASSLYEAGVDYNEQFF
TRBV27	TRBJ2-1	few	TRBD2	TGTGCCAGCAGTTTCGTAGCGGGGGGCCCTCCGAAGCAGTTCTTC	CASSFVAGGPPKQFF
TRBV11-2	TRBJ2-7	many	TRBD1	TGTGCCAGCAGCTTAGAAGCAGGGGGCTCCTACGAGCAGTACTTC	CASSLEAGGSYEQYF
TRBV28	TRBJ1-1	few	NA	TGTGCCAGCAGTATGGCACAGATGAACACTGAAGCTTTCTTT	CASSMAQMNTEAFF
TRBV13	TRBJ2-7	NA	TRBD1	TGTGCCAGCAGCCTCGGACAGGATTCCTACGAGCAGTACTTC	CASSLGQDSYEQYF
TRBV2	TRBJ1-3	NA	NA	TGTGCCAGCAGTGAGGGGCCGTCTGGAAACACCATATATTTT	CASSEGPSGNTIYF
TRBV28	TRBJ2-7	NA	NA	TGTGCCAGCAGTTTCGGGCAGGGGGGGTCCTACGAGCAGTACTTC	CASSFGQGGSYEQYF
TRBV7-9	TRBJ2-4	NA	NA	TGTGCCAGCAGCTTAGCGCCGGCTAGCAGAAACATTCAGTACTTC	CASSLAPASRNIQYF
TRBV7-2	TRBJ2-5	NA	NA	TGTGCCAGCAGCTTAGCGGACTCAATCCAAGAGACCCAGTACTTC	CASSLADSIQETQYF
TRBV4-2	TRBJ2-3	few	TRBD2	TGTGCCAGCAGCCAAGATATTCTAGCGGGGGGTAGCACAGATACGCAGTATTTT	CASSQDILAGGSTDTQYF
TRBV5-1	TRBJ2-7	few	TRBD2	TGCGCCAGCAGCTTGTACGGCGGGAGAGGCGACGAGCAGTACTTC	CASSLYGGRGDEQYF
TRBV3-1	TRBJ2-6	NA	NA	TGTGCCAGCAGCCTCCTGGGTTCTGGGGCCAACGTCCTGACTTTC	CASSLLGSGANVLTF
TRBV29-1	TRBJ1-1	NA	TRBD1	TGCAGCGTTGACACCGACAGGGGGCGGACGGAAGCTTTCTTT	CSVDTDRGRTEAFF
TRBV12-3/TRBV12-4	TRBJ2-1	NA	NA	TGTGCCAGCCGAACGGGAGTATACAATGAGCAGTTCTTC	CASRTGVYNEQFF
TRBV4-3	TRBJ2-2	NA	NA	TGCGCCAGCAGCCAAATATCATTAGCGGAGGAGCTGTTTTTT	CASSQISLAEELFF
TRBV6-2/TRBV6-3	TRBJ1-1	NA	NA	TGTGCCAGCAGTTACTCGTCAGGGTACGCTGAAGCTTTCTTT	CASSYSSGYAEAFF
TRBV12-3/TRBV12-4	TRBJ2-7	few	NA	TGTGCCAGCAGTTCAACAGAGTCCGAGCAGTACTTC	CASSSTESEQYF
TRBV7-9	TRBJ2-5	few	NA	TGTGCCAGCAGCCCGCCCCGGGCCCAAGAGACCCAGTACTTC	CASSPPRAQETQYF
TRBV27	TRBJ2-1	few	NA	TGTGCCAGCAGTTCCTCGGGAAATGAGCAGTTCTTC	CASSSSGNEQFF
TRBV9	TRBJ2-1	NA	NA	TGTGCCAGCAGCGCCGTCAGTAGTAGCGATGAGCAGTTCTTC	CASSAVSSSDEQFF
TRBV5-1	TRBJ2-5	NA	NA	TGCGCCAGCAGCTTGGTTCCGGGAACAGAGACCCAGTACTTC	CASSLVPGTETQYF
TRBV6-1	TRBJ2-3	NA	TRBD2	TGTGCCAGCAGTACCGTAGCGGGGGGAACAGATACGCAGTATTTT	CASSTVAGGTDTQYF
TRBV19	TRBJ2-7	NA	NA	TGTGCCAGTAGTATCGGCAGGGGCGAGTACGAGCAGTACTTC	CASSIGRGEYEQYF
TRBV6-1	TRBJ2-2	few	TRBD2	TGTGCCAGCAGCCCCCTAGCGGGGGTGGACACCGGGGAGCTGTTTTTT	CASSPLAGVDTGELFF